The subject of this entry is one TCR beta chain. Measured with immunoSEQ multiplex PCR; TCRdb has only the in-frame clones, and not every one. There are about 50,000 clones in the sample; 83% occur only once, and 16% lies in the top ten. V lost 3 bases and J lost 11, with 13 bases in between. The CDR3 covers 12 residues. This sample stems from a study of blood T cell repertoires in COVID-19. Sequencing was performed on peripheral blood. The chain links TRBV12-3 or TRBV12-4 to TRBJ1-1; TRBD1 might be the D (6 bases). The source is a man in his forties or fifties with acute or convalescent COVID-19. In DNA, the CDR3 is TGTGCCAGCAGTTTGGGGGCAGGCCCGGCTTTCTTT. This encodes CASSLGAGPAFF.